These T cell receptor beta chains were read from a single sample in a study of CD8 T cells in ankylosing spondylitis. TCRdb used MiXCR to reprocess the 5' RACE reads, holding one entry per CDR3 protein. The sample carries some 87,000 distinct CDR3 sequences, about 27% recorded once. The source material was blood, either unsorted or a sorted T cell fraction (not recorded which). The origin of the receptors is a male donor with ankylosing spondylitis or in good health (not recorded which). The CDR3 runs from the conserved cysteine through the conserved F or W. D genes are given only for firm matches. The listing skips clone size in some rows; elsewhere it reads once, few, many or a size class.

TRBV20-1	12	.	few	TRBJ1-2	TGCAGTGCTCATCCCAGGGCGGAGGGCTACACCTTC	CSAHPRAEGYTF
TRBV20-1	15	.	.	TRBJ1-2	TGCAGTGCTAGAGCCTACACCGACCTTAACTATGGCTACACCTTC	CSARAYTDLNYGYTF
TRBV20-1	13	.	few	TRBJ2-3	TGCAGTGCTAGGTTACAGGGTCCAGATACGCAGTATTTT	CSARLQGPDTQYF
TRBV20-1	14	.	.	TRBJ1-2	TGCAGTGCTCCCCGGACACCTACTAACTATGGCTACACCTTC	CSAPRTPTNYGYTF
TRBV19	10	.	once	TRBJ2-2	TGTCCTCCGTACACCGGGGAGCTGTTTTTT	CPPYTGELFF
TRBV6-1	13	.	many	TRBJ2-1	TGTGCCAGCACCTCCCGGACCGACCGGGTGCAGTTCTTC	CASTSRTDRVQFF
TRBV12-3/TRBV12-4	14	.	.	TRBJ2-3	TGTGCCAGCAAAGGCGACTATACTTCAGATACGCAGTATTTT	CASKGDYTSDTQYF
TRBV5-6	20	TRBD1	few	TRBJ2-6	TGTGCCAGCAGCGGGAAGGACAGGGGCAGGCCTAACGGTGGGGCCAACGTCCTGACTTTC	CASSGKDRGRPNGGANVLTF
TRBV5-1	14	TRBD1	.	TRBJ2-7	TGCGCCATCAAACCGGGACAGGGTTCTTACGAGCAGTACTTC	CAIKPGQGSYEQYF
TRBV12-3/TRBV12-4	16	TRBD1	many	TRBJ2-2	TGTGCCAGCAGCCCTCTCGGACAGGGTTACCCCGGGGAGCTGTTTTTT	CASSPLGQGYPGELFF
TRBV12-3/TRBV12-4	12	.	.	TRBJ2-5	TGTGCCAGCACAGGAGCCTTGGAGACCCAGTACTTC	CASTGALETQYF
TRBV5-1	15	TRBD2	.	TRBJ2-7	TGCGCCAGCAGCTCAGCCGGACTAGCGGGAAGGGAGCAGTACTTC	CASSSAGLAGREQYF
TRBV3-1	14	.	few	TRBJ1-1	TGTGCCAGCAGCCAAGACCGGGGGAACACTGAAGCTTTCTTT	CASSQDRGNTEAFF
TRBV9	18	.	.	TRBJ1-1	TGTGCCAGCAGCCCCGGTGACAATCGGGTGTTTGCCAACCTGGAAGCTTTCTTT	CASSPGDNRVFANLEAFF
TRBV5-1	14	.	.	TRBJ2-2	TGCGCCAGCAGCTTTGAGGGATACACCGGGGAGCTGTTTTTT	CASSFEGYTGELFF
TRBV7-3	13	TRBD2	.	TRBJ2-1	TGTGCCAGCAGCCCTCAGACTAGCCATGAGCAGTTCTTC	CASSPQTSHEQFF